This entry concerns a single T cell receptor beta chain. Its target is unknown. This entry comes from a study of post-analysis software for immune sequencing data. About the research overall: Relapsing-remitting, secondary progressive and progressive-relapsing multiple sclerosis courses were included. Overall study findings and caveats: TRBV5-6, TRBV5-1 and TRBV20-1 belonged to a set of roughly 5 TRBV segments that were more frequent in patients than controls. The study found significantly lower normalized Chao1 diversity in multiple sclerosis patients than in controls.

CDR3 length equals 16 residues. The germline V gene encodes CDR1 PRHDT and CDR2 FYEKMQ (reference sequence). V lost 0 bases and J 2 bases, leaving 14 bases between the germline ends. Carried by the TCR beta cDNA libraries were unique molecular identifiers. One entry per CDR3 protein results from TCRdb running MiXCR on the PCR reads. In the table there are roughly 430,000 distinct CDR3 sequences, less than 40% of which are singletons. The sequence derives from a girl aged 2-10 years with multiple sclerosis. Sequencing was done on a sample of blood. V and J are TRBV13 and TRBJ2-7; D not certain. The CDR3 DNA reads TGTGCCAGCAGCTTAGGACCTGGCGAAGCACCCTACGAGCAGTACTTC. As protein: CASSLGPGEAPYEQYF.